This TCR beta chain was recorded in a study of blood T cells in healthy people across ages. Study-level findings and limits: Naive CD4+ cells and diversity were both higher in long-lived donors than in aged donors.

This clonotype has more than one count but fewer than ten. What it recognizes is unknown. The authors ran a second PCR of about 6 to 11 cycles using a sample-barcoded 5' primer and a J-beta primer mix. Template switching added a 12-random-nucleotide identifier to every cDNA molecule. TCRdb fed the 5' RACE reads into MiXCR, producing one record per CDR3 protein. The data show 780,000 or so distinct CDR3 sequences, 45% to 70% seen once. The CDR3 spans 17 residues. Trimming pared 0 bases from V and 0 bases from J, leaving 12 bases between. Looked up from germline, CDR1 is DFQATT and CDR2 is SNEGSKA (reference sequence). Per-sample PBMC isolation yielded at least 6.5 million cells. Extractions gave at least 6 micrograms of total RNA per sample.

What was sequenced was blood. The TCR originated in a man in his forties in good health. This sequence joins TRBV20-1 and TRBJ1-6; D possibly corresponds to TRBD1 (5 bases). The CDR3 reads CSARDLGTPSYNSPLHF. In DNA, the CDR3 is TGCAGTGCTAGAGATCTAGGGACGCCCTCCTATAATTCACCCCTCCACTTT.